This T cell receptor beta chain was recovered during a study of T cell repertoires in cytomegalovirus infection (dated by TCRdb to the late 2010s). About the study as a whole: Donor HLA type was relevant to the analysis, as public TCR beta signatures indicated carriage of CMV infection together with the matching HLA type. What the work shows at the level of the full study, not this receptor alone: The ex vivo response was dominated by HLA-C-restricted CMV-specific TCR beta clonotypes, which also provided the single most frequent clonotype in two of eight donors. Cumulative frequency of public TCR beta family members discriminated carriers of CMV infection plus the relevant HLA type in this cohort and an independent approximately 350-donor cohort.

The CDR3 spans 14 residues, from the cysteine through the phenylalanine. Only the CDR3 DNA stays, 42 bases, in frame from base 1. The CDR1 and CDR2 encoded by the germline V gene are MNHEY and SVGAGI. Trimming costs V 6 bases and J 4 bases, and their ends lie 15 bases apart. Sequencing instrument: Illumina HiSeq 1500. Clones were called with MiXCR by TCRdb after fastp trimmed the public reads at Q25, and only in-frame beta chains were retained. Each entry merges the rows of one CDR3 protein and shows their most common DNA and genes. Present in this sample are under 350,000 distinct CDR3 sequences, about 8.8% of which were seen just once. The ten top clones hold less than 3% of the sample. This clonotype was picked up many times. Its recognized antigen is unknown. Base qualities are not provided; no much larger clone lies one nucleotide away.

The chain links TRBV6-5 with TRBJ1-1; no D gene can be assigned with confidence. This sequence was found in a human donor in good health (CMV status not recorded). Some clones in this sample may be carry-over from other donors' samples. Sequences were obtained from PBMCs. The CDR3 region reads CASRRGPTVTEAFF. The DNA reads as follows: TGTGCCAGCAGGCGAGGACCGACGGTCACTGAAGCTTTCTTT.